Given below is one T cell receptor (beta chain) in context. Its antigen is unidentified. TCRdb itself ran the 5' RACE reads through MiXCR, one entry per CDR3 protein. The repertoire holds about 27,000 distinct CDR3 sequences, with approximately 7.7% as singletons. This entry belongs to a study of spatial heterogeneity in lung cancer. Whole-study results and caveats: The estimate shows that only about 7% of tumor T cells were covered for alpha and about 12% for beta chains. Mutation tallies in tumors tracked expanded intratumoral alpha and beta TCR counts.

This CDR3 is 15 amino acids long. CDR1 and CDR2 from the germline V gene are SGHAT and FQDESV (reference sequence). Trimming took 2 bases from V and 2 from J, leaving 12 bases between them. Time point meaning: sample taken at primary tumor resection. Sequenced material: lung tumor tissue, taken at surgery. The sequence came from a male donor with early-stage non-small cell lung cancer. The rearrangement joins TRBV11-1 to TRBJ1-1, with D unresolved. DNA for the CDR3: TGTGCCAGCAGCTTATTTGGGCGGACTAACACTGAAGCTTTCTTT. Encoded protein: CASSLFGRTNTEAFF.